Shown below are 22 T cell receptor beta chains from a single sample sequenced in a study of cytomegalovirus exposure and HLA in healthy donors (dated by TCRdb to the late 2010s). The library was obtained by the immunoSEQ multiplex PCR assay. A mixture of 60 forward primers for TCR Vbeta segments and 13 reverse primers for TCR Jbeta segments was used in the multiplex PCR. As stored in TCRdb, this immuneACCESS dataset retains in-frame rearrangements with V and J assigned. A fraction of the clones does not appear; measured against another copy, unresolved V genes explain less than half of the discrepancy, and the remainder lacks a known reason. This sample lists roughly 150,000 clones; about 79% were detected once. About 1.7% of the sample is taken by the ten largest. Source material: PBMCs. The receptors stem from a woman under 40 in good health and CMV-seronegative.

This rearrangement joins TRBV5-4 to TRBJ2-7; D possibly corresponds to TRBD1 (5 bases). Germline assignment: CDR1 SGHNT and CDR2 YYREEE (reference sequence). V was shortened by 4 bases and J by 6 bases, with 11 bases between the two germline ends. This CDR3 is 12 amino acids long. CDR3: CASSPDQGEQYF. DNA for the CDR3: TGTGCCAGCAGCCCCGACCAGGGCGAGCAGTACTTC.

This CDR3 is CASSNYIGGVETQYF. In nucleotides, the CDR3 is TGCGCCAGCAGCAACTACATAGGGGGAGTAGAGACCCAGTACTTC. This chain links TRBV5-1 with TRBJ2-5; a possible D gene is TRBD1 (6 bases). Germline CDR1 is SGHRS and CDR2 is YFSETQ. This CDR3 is built from 15 residues. V lost 4 bases and J 4 bases, leaving 17 bases between the germline ends.

This clone was counted only a few times. Other DNA sequences from this sample encode an identical CDR3 as well. The rearrangement uses TRBV7-9 and TRBJ1-2, with D perhaps TRBD1 (6 bases). The CDR3 loop spans 13 amino acids. V was clipped by 5 bases and J by 6 bases, with 13 bases between them. Germline V CDR1 and CDR2: SEHNR, FQNEAQ (reference sequence). The CDR3 spells CASSPTGRDGYTF. The CDR3 DNA reads as TGTGCCAGCAGCCCAACAGGGAGGGATGGCTACACCTTC.

This chain connects TRBV7-8 to TRBJ1-2; TRBD1 agrees at 9 bases. There are 14 residues in the CDR3. The V segment lost 4 bases and the J segment 8 bases; nucleotides outside the gene matches: 8. The germline CDR1 and CDR2 sequences are SGHVS and FQNEAQ. This CDR3 reads CASSSNRGRDGYTF. In DNA, the CDR3 is TGTGCCAGCAGCTCTAACAGGGGGCGAGACGGCTACACCTTC.

V usage is TRBV11-2 and J usage is TRBJ1-5; 8 bases match TRBD1. CDR1 and CDR2 (germline): SGHAT, FQNNGV. V gave up 5 bases and J gave up 4 bases; unmatched junction bases: 4. This CDR3 is 14 amino acids long. This chain's CDR3 is CASSPGTGNQPQHF. The CDR3 DNA sequence: TGTGCCAGCAGCCCCGGGACAGGTAATCAGCCCCAGCATTTT.

The sample holds a few counts of this clone. The rearrangement uses TRBV7-8 and TRBJ2-7, with TRBD2 matching over 13 bases. Germline CDR1 is SGHVS and CDR2 is FQNEAQ. The CDR3 length is 19 residues. J was trimmed by 0 bases and V by 4 bases; bases with no gene match: 12. The chain's CDR3 is CASSSLGLAGDRSSYEQYF. CDR3 in DNA: TGTGCCAGCAGCTCCTTAGGACTAGCGGGGGACAGAAGCTCCTACGAGCAGTACTTC.

The rearrangement links TRBV6-5 to TRBJ1-2, with TRBD1 matching 8 bases. Germline V gene sequence: CDR1 MNHEY, CDR2 SVGAGI. The CDR3 is 15 residues long. Trimming removed 5 bases from V and 1 base from J; junction bases left unmatched: 6. As DNA, the CDR3 is TGTGCCAGCAGTGGGACAGGAATACTTAACTATGGCTACACCTTC. It specifies CASSGTGILNYGYTF.

The chain carries TRBV6-5 and TRBJ1-2, with 8 bases lining up with TRBD1. CDR1 and CDR2 from the germline V gene are MNHEY and SVGAGI. The CDR3 loop spans 15 amino acids. The V gene end was trimmed by 10 bases and the J gene end by 8 bases; junction bases not matched to a gene: 18. The CDR3 region is CATRGQGASYWGYTF. CDR3 sequence (DNA): TGTGCCACCCGGGGGCAGGGGGCCTCGTATTGGGGCTACACCTTC.

The CDR3 sequence is CASSRDRGLSPLHF. CDR3 DNA sequence: TGTGCCAGCAGCCGAGACAGGGGGCTTTCACCCCTCCACTTT. The V call is TRBV6-1, the J call TRBJ1-6, with TRBD1 identical over 10 bases. The V and J ends lost 6 bases and 9 bases, in that order; junction bases with no gene match: 5. CDR3 size: 14 residues. CDR1 and CDR2 from the germline V gene are MNHNS and SASEGT.

The J gene is TRBJ2-7, the V gene TRBV6-1; D gene uncertain. V lost 6 bases and J lost 12, with 18 bases in between. Germline-derived CDR1 and CDR2 are MNHNS and SASEGT. This CDR3 contains 12 residues. The CDR3 DNA is TGTGCCAGCAGCTCAGACGGCATTCGCGGGTACTTC. The encoded protein is CASSSDGIRGYF.

This clone has more than one count but fewer than ten. V gene TRBV2 combines with J gene TRBJ1-2; TRBD1 matches 9 bases. Trimming at V came to 1 base and at J to 4 bases, leaving 7 bases not matched to a gene. The CDR3 loop spans 16 amino acids. In germline, CDR1 is SNHLY, CDR2 FYNNEI. CDR3 coding DNA: TGTGCCAGCAGTGAAGTGGGGGACAGGGTTAGCTATGGCTACACCTTC. Translation gives CASSEVGDRVSYGYTF.

The rearrangement joins TRBV2 to TRBJ2-7; D might be TRBD2 (6 bases). The CDR3 is 12 residues long. V gave up 11 bases and J gave up 3 bases, with 14 bases separating them. Germline values: CDR1 SNHLY, CDR2 FYNNEI. CDR3 DNA sequence: TGTGCCCGTAGGGACGGGGGCTACGAGCAGTACTTC. Protein sequence: CARRDGGYEQYF. Combining the CDR3 with reference TRBV2 and TRBJ2-7 gives the whole variable domain EPEVTQTPSHQVTQMGQEVILRCVPISNHLYFYWYRQILGQKVEFLVSFYNNEISEKSEIFDDQFSVERPDGSNFTLKIRSTKLEDSAMYFCARRDGGYEQYFGPGTRLTVT.

The chain combines TRBV2 with TRBJ2-7; 11 bases are a match to TRBD1. The germline gives CDR1 SNHLY, CDR2 FYNNEI. Germline trimming cut 3 bases from V and 5 bases from J; bases unmatched to any gene: 3. The CDR3 covers 14 residues. CDR3 sequence reads: CASSEGQGVHEQYF. CDR3 in DNA: TGTGCCAGCAGTGAGGGACAGGGGGTCCACGAGCAGTACTTC.

The chain recombines TRBV5-1 with TRBJ2-1; D remains unclear. Germline assignment: CDR1 SGHRS and CDR2 YFSETQ. The CDR3 is 11 amino acids. Trimming pared 1 base from V and 10 bases from J, leaving 6 bases between. The CDR3 DNA reads as TGCGCCAGCAGCTTGAACGGGGAGCAGTTCTTC. Translating it yields CASSLNGEQFF.

The chain recombines TRBV27 with TRBJ1-2; TRBD1 aligns across 7 bases. From germline, CDR1 is MNHEY and CDR2 SMNVEV (reference sequence). V trimming: 6 bases; J trimming: 2 bases; junction bases outside the gene matches: 3. The length of the CDR3 is 13 residues. The CDR3 sequence: CASRRDRNYGYTF. CDR3 bases: TGTGCCAGCAGACGGGACAGAAACTATGGCTACACCTTC.

The rearrangement joins TRBV29-1 to TRBJ1-1; the D gene is possibly TRBD1 (5 bases). This CDR3 is built from 15 residues. CDR1 and CDR2 (germline): SQVTM, ANQGSEA. The V end lost 6 bases, the J end lost 1 base, and 18 bases lay between the germline ends. In DNA form, the CDR3 reads TGCAGCGTACCCCGGGCAGGGTCAGAGAACACTGAAGCTTTCTTT. The encoded protein is CSVPRAGSENTEAFF.

V usage is TRBV7-9 and J usage is TRBJ1-3; D perhaps matches TRBD1 (6 bases). Trimming cost V 5 bases and J 2 bases, with 13 bases left between them. The CDR3 has 15 residues. Germline CDR1 SEHNR, CDR2 FQNEAQ (reference sequence). CDR3 protein: CASSPTKGAGNTIYF. The CDR3 nucleotides are TGTGCCAGCAGCCCCACCAAGGGGGCTGGAAACACCATATATTTT.

This chain connects TRBV9 to TRBJ2-1; 8 nucleotides agree with TRBD2. V shed 6 bases, J shed 0 bases, and the junction held 5 bases outside the gene matches. Germline V gene sequence: CDR1 SGDLS, CDR2 YYNGEE. The CDR3 has 15 residues. The DNA of the CDR3 is TGTGCCAGCACCCGTAGCGGGGCCTCCTACAATGAGCAGTTCTTC. Its protein product is CASTRSGASYNEQFF.

The chain links TRBV18 to TRBJ1-2, with 7 bases aligning to TRBD1. Trimming removed 3 bases from V and 4 bases from J; junction bases left unmatched: 2. The CDR3 covers 13 residues. The germline V gene has CDR1 KGHSH and CDR2 LQKENI. DNA for the CDR3: TGTGCCAGCTCACCCGACAGGGCCTATGGCTACACCTTC. This encodes CASSPDRAYGYTF.

This chain links TRBV5-1 with TRBJ2-7; possibly TRBD1 for D (6 bases). CDR1 and CDR2 (germline): SGHRS, YFSETQ. CDR3 length: 14 amino acids. V was trimmed by 3 bases and J by 5 bases, leaving 15 bases between them. The CDR3 region has the DNA TGCGCCAGCAGCTCCGGGACACCCCGAGACGAGCAGTACTTC. Translating gives CASSSGTPRDEQYF.

The V call is TRBV6-1, the J call TRBJ1-2; 10 bases line up with TRBD1. With V trimmed by 4 bases and J by 2 bases, 10 bases remained unmatched. Germline lookup yields CDR1 MNHNS and CDR2 SASEGT. The CDR3 extends over 17 amino acids. CDR3 DNA: TGTGCCAGCAGTGTTGTGAGACAGGGGGCCGGGAACTATGGCTACACCTTC. The encoded protein is CASSVVRQGAGNYGYTF.

The chain uses TRBV5-4 and TRBJ2-5, with TRBD1 as a possible D gene (5 bases). From germline, CDR1 is SGHNT and CDR2 YYREEE (reference sequence). This CDR3 region has 14 residues. Trimming took 3 bases from V and 5 from J, leaving 14 bases between them. The chain's CDR3 is CASSYDRGSETQYF. CDR3 bases: TGTGCCAGCAGCTATGATAGGGGCTCGGAGACCCAGTACTTC.